The entry that follows covers one T cell receptor (beta chain) sequence. The data were taken from a study of Graves' ophthalmopathy and Graves' hyperthyroidism. Study-wide context: Sampling took place at initial diagnosis, with peripheral blood obtained before any treatment.

Disease in donors with ophthalmopathy had moderate-to-severe activity, CAS ≥3, NOSPECS ≥4 and under 3 months' duration. PBMCs stemmed from around 9.1 ml of fresh peripheral blood. Amplified material comprised TCR beta CDR3 regions derived from RNA transcripts. Second-round multiplex PCR came after a first-round RT-PCR that employed HTBI primers. TCRdb analysed the multiplex PCR reads with MiXCR anew, one entry per CDR3 protein. This table has about 740,000 distinct CDR3 sequences, roughly 40% appearing once. This clonotype was obtained from an adult man with Graves' ophthalmopathy. Sequencing was performed on peripheral blood.

The CDR3 protein is CASSYGTVVSGEQYF. For the CDR3, the DNA is TGTGCCAGCAGCTACGGGACGGTGGTCTCAGGCGAGCAGTACTTC. This rearrangement joins TRBV2 to TRBJ2-7; possibly TRBD1 or TRBD2 for D (5 bases each). The CDR3 has 15 amino acids. Germline CDR1 reads SNHLY; CDR2 reads FYNNEI. V gave up 6 bases and J gave up 6 bases, with 21 bases separating them.